Sequencing of this T cell receptor beta chain was carried out in a study of T cell changes during pregnancy in multiple sclerosis. Data came from immunoSEQ multiplex PCR; TCRdb stores just in-frame clones and leaves some out. The profile shows approximately 28,000 clones, approximately 92% of them singletons. In germline, CDR1 is LGHNA, CDR2 YNFKEQ. The length of the CDR3 is 14 residues. Trimming took off 3 bases at V and 7 bases at J, with 16 bases between the two ends. The V and J genes are TRBV4-2 and TRBJ2-7; D might be TRBD1 (7 bases). Sequenced here: CD8+ T cells from peripheral blood mononuclear cells, sampled in the second trimester of pregnancy. This clonotype was obtained from a female donor with multiple sclerosis, enrolled in a pregnancy study. The CDR3 sequence is CASSQGGQYSEQYF. The CDR3 region has the DNA TGTGCCAGCAGCCAGGGGGGACAGTATAGTGAGCAGTACTTC.